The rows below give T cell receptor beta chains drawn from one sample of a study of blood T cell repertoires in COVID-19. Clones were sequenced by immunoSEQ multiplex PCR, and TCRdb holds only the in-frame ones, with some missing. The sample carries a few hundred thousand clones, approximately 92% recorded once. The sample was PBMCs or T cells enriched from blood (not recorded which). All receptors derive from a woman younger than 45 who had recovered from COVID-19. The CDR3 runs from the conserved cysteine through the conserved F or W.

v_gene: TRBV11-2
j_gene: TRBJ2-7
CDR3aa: CASSGLGLAQYEQYF

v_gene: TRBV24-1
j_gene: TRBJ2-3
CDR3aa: CATSDSAGTDTQYF

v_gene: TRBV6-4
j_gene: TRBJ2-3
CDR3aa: CASSEADRTDTQYF

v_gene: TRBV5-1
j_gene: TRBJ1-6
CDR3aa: CASSGEGSPLHF

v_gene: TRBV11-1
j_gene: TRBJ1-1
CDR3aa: CASSPRFDEAFF

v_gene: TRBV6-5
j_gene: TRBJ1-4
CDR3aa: CASSSQGRGEKLFF

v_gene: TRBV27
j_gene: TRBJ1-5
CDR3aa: CASSSSSARQPQHF

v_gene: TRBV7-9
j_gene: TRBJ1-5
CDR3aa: CASGQGGQPQHF

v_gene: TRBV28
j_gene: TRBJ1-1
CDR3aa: CASSSLETEAFF

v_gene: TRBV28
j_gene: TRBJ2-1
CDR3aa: CASIGESEQFF